The rows below give T cell receptor beta chains drawn from one sample of a study of vaccination effects on CD4 cells after COVID-19. Assay used: immunoSEQ multiplex PCR; TCRdb lists only in-frame clones, some missing. The data contain tens of thousands of clones, more than 60% of them singletons. No antigen is known for these receptors. Source: CD4+ T cells from PBMCs cultured with SARS-CoV-2 spike peptides, taken after COVID-19 vaccination. These receptors came from a human donor who received a COVID-19 vaccine. The CDR3 runs from the conserved cysteine through the conserved F or W. The order of the fields is D gene, clone size, V gene, J gene, CDR3 protein, CDR3 DNA. The D gene is left open where the match is weak. The size of a clone is reported for some rows only, either as once, few or many, or as a class for expanded clones.

>TRBD1|NA|TRBV19|TRBJ2-1
CASSIQGGPVFF
TGTGCCAGTAGTATCCAAGGGGGCCCTGTGTTCTTC
>NA|NA|TRBV5-1|TRBJ1-2
CASSLANAGDLSNYGYTF
TGCGCCAGCAGCTTGGCCAACGCAGGCGATTTATCTAACTATGGCTACACCTTC
>NA|NA|TRBV6-2/TRBV6-3|TRBJ2-1
CASSILTEFWVRVDSYNEQFF
TGTGCCAGCAGCATATTAACGGAGTTTTGGGTACGGGTTGATTCCTACAATGAGCAGTTCTTC
>NA|NA|TRBV6-5|TRBJ1-1
CASSYSTPTVNTEAFF
TGTGCCAGCAGTTACTCGACTCCGACGGTGAACACTGAAGCTTTCTTT
>TRBD1|NA|TRBV2|TRBJ2-5
CASFRDRGLGETQYF
TGTGCCAGCTTCCGGGACAGGGGGCTCGGGGAGACCCAGTACTTC
>NA|NA|TRBV5-4|TRBJ2-5
CASSLAVVVREQETQYF
TGTGCCAGCAGCTTGGCCGTTGTGGTACGGGAGCAAGAGACCCAGTACTTC
>TRBD2|NA|TRBV5-1|TRBJ2-3
CASSPSGEGDTQYF
TGCGCCAGCAGCCCGAGCGGGGAGGGAGATACGCAGTATTTT
>TRBD2|NA|TRBV27|TRBJ2-1
CASSSRLAGGYNEQFF
TGTGCCAGCAGTTCACGACTAGCGGGAGGTTACAATGAGCAGTTCTTC
>NA|once|TRBV6-5|TRBJ1-6
CASSPGGLYLALHF
TGTGCCAGCAGTCCTGGAGGACTTTACCTTGCCCTCCACTTT
>NA|NA|TRBV10-3|TRBJ1-1
CAISESLKSTGKREDSTEAFF
TGTGCCATCAGTGAGTCACTTAAATCTACTGGGAAACGGGAGGATTCCACTGAAGCTTTCTTT
>NA|NA|TRBV30|TRBJ2-7
CAWSVRIEQYF
TGTGCCTGGAGTGTACGGATCGAGCAGTACTTC
>NA|NA|TRBV6-6|TRBJ2-7
CASRPDNSHYEQYF
TGTGCCAGCAGACCGGACAACTCTCACTACGAGCAGTACTTC
>NA|once|TRBV18|TRBJ2-7
CASSPLVSPYEQYF
TGTGCCAGCTCACCATTGGTATCCCCCTACGAGCAGTACTTC
>NA|NA|TRBV6-1|TRBJ1-3
CASSDPRVHSGNTIYF
TGTGCCAGCAGTGACCCAAGGGTGCACTCTGGAAACACCATATATTTT
>NA|NA|TRBV30|TRBJ2-7
CAWSIVGEQYF
TGTGCCTGGAGTATCGTCGGGGAGCAGTACTTC
>NA|NA|TRBV25-1|TRBJ2-7
CASRPDGTATYEQYF
TGTGCCAGCAGGCCCGACGGGACGGCAACCTACGAGCAGTACTTC
>TRBD1|few|TRBV27|TRBJ1-3
CASSRGGSGNTIYF
TGTGCCAGCAGCCGAGGGGGCTCAGGAAACACCATATATTTT
>TRBD2|NA|TRBV5-1|TRBJ2-3
CASSIGTATSGADTQYF
TGCGCCAGCAGCATAGGGACAGCGACTAGCGGGGCAGATACGCAGTATTTT
>TRBD2|NA|TRBV25-1|TRBJ2-3
CASSPHLAGSTDTQYF
TGTGCCAGCAGTCCCCACCTAGCGGGGAGCACAGATACGCAGTATTTT
>NA|NA|TRBV5-1|TRBJ2-5
CASRFSAQETQYF
TGCGCCAGCAGGTTTAGTGCCCAAGAGACCCAGTACTTC
>NA|NA|TRBV11-2|TRBJ1-1
CASSPPPMRRAFF
TGTGCCAGCAGCCCACCCCCGATGCGCAGAGCTTTCTTT
>NA|NA|TRBV6-1|TRBJ1-3
CASSGTRGGAGNTIYF
TGTGCCAGCAGTGGGACCCGGGGGGGGGCTGGAAACACCATATATTTT
>NA|NA|TRBV5-1|TRBJ1-2
CASSLSAGGAEYGYTF
TGCGCCAGCAGCTTATCGGCTGGGGGGGCAGAGTATGGCTACACCTTC
>NA|few|TRBV30|TRBJ1-5
CAWGGGDQPQHF
TGTGCCTGGGGTGGTGGGGATCAGCCCCAGCATTTT
>TRBD1|once|TRBV5-4|TRBJ2-7
CASSFGTGRPQQYF
TGTGCCAGCAGCTTTGGGACAGGGCGCCCACAGCAGTACTTC
>NA|NA|TRBV2|TRBJ1-4
CASRGGTEKLFF
TGTGCCAGCAGGGGAGGGACGGAAAAACTGTTTTTT
>NA|few|TRBV18|TRBJ2-3
CASSPPSTDTQYF
TGTGCCAGCTCACCACCAAGCACAGATACGCAGTATTTT
>NA|NA|TRBV7-7|TRBJ1-1
CASSVNENTEAFF
TGTGCCAGCAGCGTGAATGAGAACACTGAAGCTTTCTTT
>NA|few|TRBV3-1/TRBV3-2|TRBJ1-2
CASSPWGENWYGYTF
TGTGCCAGCAGCCCGTGGGGGGAAAATTGGTATGGCTACACCTTC
>NA|few|TRBV11-2|TRBJ1-4
CASSLEPVRTEKLFF
TGTGCCAGCAGCTTAGAGCCGGTCCGAACTGAAAAACTGTTTTTT
>NA|NA|TRBV3-1/TRBV3-2|TRBJ2-7
CASSLGGYEQYF
TGTGCCAGCAGCCTCGGCGGCTACGAGCAGTACTTC
>NA|NA|TRBV28|TRBJ2-7
CASTGSSYEQYF
TGTGCCAGCACAGGAAGCTCCTACGAGCAGTACTTC
>NA|NA|TRBV24-1|TRBJ1-1
CATSDSPGQVGAFF
TGTGCCACCAGTGATTCCCCAGGCCAGGTGGGAGCTTTCTTT
>NA|NA|TRBV3-1/TRBV3-2|TRBJ1-1
CASSYGTAEGGKAFF
TGTGCCAGCAGCTACGGGACGGCTGAGGGCGGGAAAGCTTTCTTT
>TRBD1|NA|TRBV5-6|TRBJ2-7
CASSPPTGPSYEQYF
TGTGCCAGCAGCCCCCCGACAGGGCCCTCCTACGAGCAGTACTTC
>NA|NA|TRBV10-3|TRBJ1-1
CAIKAGVEMNTEAFF
TGTGCCATCAAGGCGGGCGTCGAGATGAACACTGAAGCTTTCTTT
>NA|NA|TRBV3-1/TRBV3-2|TRBJ1-1
CASSQGGGHEAFF
TGTGCCAGCAGCCAAGGAGGAGGTCATGAAGCTTTCTTT
>TRBD1|NA|TRBV7-8|TRBJ1-6
CASSTRTGAGSPLHF
TGTGCCAGCAGCACCAGGACAGGGGCTGGTTCACCCCTCCACTTT
>NA|NA|TRBV29-1|TRBJ1-3
CSVGRGNTIYF
TGCAGCGTTGGCAGGGGAAACACCATATATTTT
>NA|NA|TRBV18|TRBJ2-1
CASSPPPTSSYNEQFF
TGTGCCAGCTCACCACCGCCAACCTCGTCCTACAATGAGCAGTTCTTC
>NA|once|TRBV11-2|TRBJ2-3
CASSSIRGRWGTDTQYF
TGTGCCAGCAGTTCGATTAGGGGGAGATGGGGCACAGATACGCAGTATTTT
>NA|NA|TRBV5-1|TRBJ2-2
CASSLALSNTGELFF
TGCGCCAGCAGCTTGGCCCTATCGAACACCGGGGAGCTGTTTTTT
>TRBD1|NA|TRBV5-5|TRBJ1-2
CASEKDRGAYGYTF
TGTGCCAGCGAAAAGGACAGGGGCGCCTATGGCTACACCTTC
>NA|NA|TRBV23-1|TRBJ2-7
CASSHPSAIVLYEQYF
TGCGCCAGCAGTCATCCTAGCGCCATCGTACTCTACGAGCAGTACTTC
>TRBD2|NA|TRBV10-1|TRBJ2-5
CASSEGTSGQETQYF
TGCGCCAGCAGTGAAGGCACTAGCGGGCAAGAGACCCAGTACTTC
>TRBD1|NA|TRBV4-1|TRBJ1-5
CASSQGQGFYSNQPQHF
TGCGCCAGCAGCCAAGGACAGGGCTTCTATAGCAATCAGCCCCAGCATTTT
>NA|NA|TRBV9|TRBJ2-1
CASSTRLSSYNEQFF
TGTGCCAGCAGCACGAGGCTGAGCTCCTACAATGAGCAGTTCTTC
>TRBD1|once|TRBV5-1|TRBJ1-5
CASSFRQGDQPQHF
TGCGCCAGCAGCTTCCGACAGGGAGATCAGCCCCAGCATTTT
>NA|few|TRBV11-2|TRBJ1-5
CASSPDGQYQPQHF
TGTGCCAGCAGCCCCGATGGACAGTACCAGCCCCAGCATTTT
>NA|NA|TRBV30|TRBJ1-6
CAWRVGTLLGSPLHF
TGTGCCTGGAGAGTGGGTACTCTTCTTGGTTCACCCCTCCACTTT
>NA|NA|TRBV27|TRBJ2-6
CASSLQGIGGVSGANVLTF
TGTGCCAGCAGTTTACAGGGGATTGGTGGGGTTTCTGGGGCCAACGTCCTGACTTTC
>NA|NA|TRBV6-5|TRBJ2-3
CASSYGGGERDTQYF
TGTGCCAGCAGTTACGGGGGCGGGGAGAGAGATACGCAGTATTTT
>TRBD1|NA|TRBV29-1|TRBJ1-4
CSGGQGGLGEKLFF
TGCAGCGGGGGACAGGGAGGTTTGGGTGAAAAACTGTTTTTT
>NA|NA|TRBV15|TRBJ1-6
CATSPASVANSPLHF
TGTGCCACCAGCCCCGCGAGCGTGGCTAATTCACCCCTCCACTTT
>NA|NA|TRBV2|TRBJ1-5
CASSESPGNQPQHF
TGTGCCAGCAGTGAAAGCCCGGGGAATCAGCCCCAGCATTTT
>NA|NA|TRBV7-9|TRBJ1-5
CASSLDTRGGQPQHF
TGTGCCAGCAGCTTAGATACTAGGGGCGGTCAGCCCCAGCATTTT
>TRBD1|NA|TRBV6-5|TRBJ1-2
CASSKSQGAYGYTF
TGTGCCAGCAGTAAATCACAGGGGGCATATGGCTACACCTTC
>NA|NA|TRBV10-3|TRBJ2-2
CAISETAANTGELFF
TGTGCCATCAGTGAAACAGCCGCGAACACCGGGGAGCTGTTTTTT
>NA|NA|TRBV5-4|TRBJ1-2
CASSLVPVDGYTF
TGTGCCAGCAGCTTGGTGCCAGTTGATGGCTACACCTTC